The clone carrying this TCR beta chain was counted only a few times. These data originate in a study of T cells in Graves' hyperthyroidism and ophthalmopathy. Using RNA transcripts as the source, TCR beta CDR3 regions were amplified. The TCR CDR3 was amplified in a first-round RT-PCR using the HTBI primer set. TCRdb reprocessed the multiplex PCR reads with MiXCR, giving one entry per CDR3 protein. Of around 400,000 distinct CDR3 sequences detected, roughly 25% appear once; the ten largest clones hold less than 85%. This CDR3 comprises 13 residues. With 7 bases removed from V and 5 bases from J, the gap between germline ends came to 12 bases. CDR1 is MNHNS and CDR2 is SASEGT in the germline V gene.

The sequenced sample was blood. This receptor was obtained from a man aged 45-65 years with Graves' hyperthyroidism. The rearrangement joins TRBV6-1 to TRBJ1-5; D is undetermined. In DNA form, the CDR3 reads TGTGCCAGCACCGAGGGAGGGTATCAGCCCCAGCATTTT. Translation: CASTEGGYQPQHF.